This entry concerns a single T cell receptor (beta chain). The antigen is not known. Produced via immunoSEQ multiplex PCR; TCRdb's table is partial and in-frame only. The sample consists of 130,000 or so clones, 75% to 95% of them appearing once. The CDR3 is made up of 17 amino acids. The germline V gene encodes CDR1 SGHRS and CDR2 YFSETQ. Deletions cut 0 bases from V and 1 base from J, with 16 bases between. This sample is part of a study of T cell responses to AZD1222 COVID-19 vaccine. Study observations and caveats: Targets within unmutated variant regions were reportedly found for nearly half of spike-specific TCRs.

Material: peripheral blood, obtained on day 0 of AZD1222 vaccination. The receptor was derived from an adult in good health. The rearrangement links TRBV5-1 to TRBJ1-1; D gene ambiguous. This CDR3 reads CASSLGTGVTGNTEAFF. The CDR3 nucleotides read TGCGCCAGCAGCTTGGGGACGGGTGTGACTGGGAACACTGAAGCTTTCTTT.